The 15 T cell receptor beta chains given below trace back to one sample, sequenced in a study of STAT5B mutations in CD4+ large granular lymphocyte leukemia. Using immunoSEQ multiplex PCR, the repertoire was profiled, and TCRdb retains in-frame clones only, with some absent. The top ten clones hold around 3.4% of a sample with tens of thousands of clones, about 85% of them seen once. Sequenced input: CD4+ T cells from blood buffy coats. The receptor set was obtained from a human donor in good health.

This clone was counted between two and nine times. This chain joins TRBV9 and TRBJ2-5; D perhaps matches TRBD1 (5 bases). Looked up from germline, CDR1 is SGDLS and CDR2 is YYNGEE. This CDR3 region has 13 residues. Trimming removed 0 bases from V and 7 bases from J, with 10 bases in between. The DNA of the CDR3 is TGTGCCAGCAGCGTAGAGGGGTCACGGACCCAGTACTTC. Protein product: CASSVEGSRTQYF.

The CDR3 nucleotides read TGTGCCAGTAGTATCCACAGGGCCGACGGGGAGCTGTTTTTT. It is translated as CASSIHRADGELFF. V gene TRBV19 combines with J gene TRBJ2-2; possibly TRBD1 for D (6 bases). Germline V gene sequence: CDR1 LNHDA, CDR2 SQIVND (reference sequence). The CDR3 contains 14 residues. Trimming left V 3 bases short and J 7 bases short, with 12 bases between.

The chain recombines TRBV6-5 with TRBJ2-7; maybe TRBD1 (6 bases). The CDR3 spans 15 residues. Germline V gene lookup returns CDR1 MNHEY and CDR2 SVGAGI. V was clipped by 0 bases and J by 4 bases, with 13 bases between them. CDR3 residues: CASSYSRQGSYEQYF. The DNA of the CDR3 is TGTGCCAGCAGTTACTCGAGGCAGGGGAGTTACGAGCAGTACTTC.

This clone occurred once. This chain links TRBV9 with TRBJ2-3; D possibly corresponds to TRBD2 (5 bases). CDR1 is SGDLS, CDR2 YYNGEE, per germline. The CDR3 extends over 17 amino acids. The V gene lost 0 bases and the J gene lost 0 bases, with 14 bases spanning the gap. The CDR3 DNA follows: TGTGCCAGCAGCGTAGCCCCCAGCGGAGCTAGCACAGATACGCAGTATTTT. Translation: CASSVAPSGASTDTQYF.

The chain links TRBV6-5 to TRBJ1-1; weak D call: TRBD1 (5 bases). V lost 6 bases to trimming and J lost 0 bases, with 11 bases between them. In germline, CDR1 is MNHEY, CDR2 SVGAGI. The CDR3 covers 14 residues. The CDR3 DNA sequence: TGTGCCAGCAGGCCCCCGGGGGTGAACACTGAAGCTTTCTTT. Protein sequence: CASRPPGVNTEAFF.

This clone was observed a single time. The chain employs TRBV10-3 and TRBJ2-2, with TRBD2 identical over 10 bases. This CDR3 has 16 amino acids. V lost 6 bases, J lost 5 bases, and 9 bases stayed unmatched. Germline CDR1 and CDR2: ENHRY and SYGVKD. CDR3 DNA: TGTGCCATCAGAGGAGCGGGAGGGCCGGGAACCGGGGAGCTGTTTTTT. It specifies CAIRGAGGPGTGELFF.

This chain links TRBV27 with TRBJ2-3; D not resolved. The germline V gene encodes CDR1 MNHEY and CDR2 SMNVEV (reference sequence). This CDR3 contains 14 residues. Deletions cut 2 bases from V and 1 base from J, with 7 bases between. This CDR3 is CASSLATRTDTQYF. DNA of the CDR3: TGTGCCAGCAGTTTAGCTACTCGCACAGATACGCAGTATTTT.

This chain links TRBV2 with TRBJ2-5, with 11 positions matching TRBD2. The CDR3 is 16 amino acids. V was clipped by 6 bases and J by 5 bases; unmatched bases: 11. Germline loops: CDR1 SNHLY, CDR2 FYNNEI. CDR3 residues: CASRDLAGGPGETQYF. As DNA, the CDR3 is TGTGCCAGCAGGGACTTAGCGGGAGGGCCGGGGGAGACCCAGTACTTC.

The V gene is TRBV2, the J gene TRBJ2-3, with 10 nucleotides matching TRBD2. This CDR3 contains 19 residues. The germline gives CDR1 SNHLY, CDR2 FYNNEI. Trimming at V came to 6 bases and at J to 3 bases, leaving 18 bases not matched to a gene. CDR3 region: CASSRRQGTGLAKTDTQYF. CDR3 coding DNA: TGTGCCAGCAGCCGTCGACAGGGCACGGGACTAGCGAAGACAGATACGCAGTATTTT. Full variable domain (rest looked up from reference TRBV2 and TRBJ2-3): EPEVTQTPSHQVTQMGQEVILRCVPISNHLYFYWYRQILGQKVEFLVSFYNNEISEKSEIFDDQFSVERPDGSNFTLKIRSTKLEDSAMYFCASSRRQGTGLAKTDTQYFGPGTRLTVL.

The chain couples TRBV7-9 to TRBJ2-1; 7 nucleotides match TRBD2. The CDR3 totals 18 residues. J gave up 3 bases and V 2 bases, and 13 bases lay outside the gene matches. Germline lookup yields CDR1 SEHNR and CDR2 FQNEAQ (reference sequence). CDR3 sequence (DNA): TGTGCCAGCAGCTTATATTCATCACGGGAGGTGTACTACAATGAGCAGTTCTTC. Translation gives CASSLYSSREVYYNEQFF. Using reference TRBV7-9 and TRBJ2-1 for the parts outside the CDR3, the full variable domain is DTGVSQNPRHKITKRGQNVTFRCDPISEHNRLYWYRQTLGQGPEFLTYFQNEAQLEKSRLLSDRFSAERPKGSFSTLEIQRTEQGDSAMYLCASSLYSSREVYYNEQFFGPGTRLTVL.

The chain couples TRBV6-1 to TRBJ2-3, with 11 bases aligning to TRBD2. The CDR3 is made up of 16 amino acids. CDR1 is MNHNS and CDR2 is SASEGT in the germline V gene. V trimming: 4 bases; J trimming: 5 bases; junction bases outside the gene matches: 8. As DNA, the CDR3 is TGTGCCAGCAGTGCAATAACTAGCGGGAGAGGAGATACGCAGTATTTT. This gives the protein CASSAITSGRGDTQYF.

The rearrangement links TRBV7-9 to TRBJ2-5, with 7 bases aligning to TRBD1. TRBJ2-7 explains the end of the DNA better; the J call may be wrong. The V gene's germline CDR1 is SEHNR and CDR2 FQNEAQ (reference sequence). The length of the CDR3 is 13 residues. CDR3 bases: TGTGCCAGCAGCAAAGCAGGGGGCTACGAGCAGTACTTC. Amino acid sequence: CASSKAGGYEQYF.

This clone has more than one count but fewer than ten. The chain uses TRBV6-1 and TRBJ1-4; 7 nucleotides match TRBD1. Germline CDR1 reads MNHNS; CDR2 reads SASEGT. The CDR3 spans 13 residues. V shed 6 bases, J shed 8 bases, and the junction held 6 bases outside the gene matches. This chain's CDR3 is CASSWTGREKLFF. CDR3 DNA: TGTGCCAGCAGCTGGACAGGACGGGAAAAACTGTTTTTT.

The J gene is TRBJ1-4, the V gene TRBV28; D not resolved. Trimming took off 2 bases at V and 7 bases at J, with 2 bases between the two ends. Per germline, CDR1 MDHEN and CDR2 SYDVKM. The CDR3 is 11 residues long. The CDR3 coding sequence is TGTGCCAGCAGTTTAACTGAAAAACTGTTTTTT. Its protein product is CASSLTEKLFF.

The chain has TRBV10-3 and TRBJ2-7; 7 nucleotides align to TRBD1. Germline loops: CDR1 ENHRY, CDR2 SYGVKD. J gave up 6 bases and V 11 bases, and 10 bases lay outside the gene matches. This CDR3 has 12 amino acids. The CDR3 protein is CAAQDRAGEQYF. CDR3 nucleotide sequence: TGTGCCGCCCAAGACAGGGCTGGCGAGCAGTACTTC.